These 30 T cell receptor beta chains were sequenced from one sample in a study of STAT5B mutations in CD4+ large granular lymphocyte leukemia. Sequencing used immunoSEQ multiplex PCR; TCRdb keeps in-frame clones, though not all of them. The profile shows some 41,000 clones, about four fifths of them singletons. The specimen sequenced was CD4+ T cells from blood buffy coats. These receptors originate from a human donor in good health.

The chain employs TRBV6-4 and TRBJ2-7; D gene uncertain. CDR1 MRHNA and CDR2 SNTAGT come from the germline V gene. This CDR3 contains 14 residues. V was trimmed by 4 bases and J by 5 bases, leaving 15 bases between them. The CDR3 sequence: CASSAIMESHEQYF. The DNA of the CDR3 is TGTGCCAGCAGTGCGATAATGGAATCCCACGAGCAGTACTTC.

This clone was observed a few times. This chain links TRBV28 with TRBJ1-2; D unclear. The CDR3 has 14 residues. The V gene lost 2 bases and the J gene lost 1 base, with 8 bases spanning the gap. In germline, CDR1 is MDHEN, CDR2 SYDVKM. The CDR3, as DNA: TGTGCCAGCAGTTTAGGGTCGATTAACTATGGCTACACCTTC. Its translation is CASSLGSINYGYTF.

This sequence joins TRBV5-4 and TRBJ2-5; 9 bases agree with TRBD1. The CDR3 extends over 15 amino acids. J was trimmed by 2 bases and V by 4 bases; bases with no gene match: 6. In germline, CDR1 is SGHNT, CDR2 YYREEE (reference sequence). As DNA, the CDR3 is TGTGCCAGCAGCCCCGGGACAGGGAAACAAGAGACCCAGTACTTC. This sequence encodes CASSPGTGKQETQYF. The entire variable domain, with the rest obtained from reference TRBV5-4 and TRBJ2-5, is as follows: ETGVTQSPTHLIKTRGQQVTLRCSSQSGHNTVSWYQQALGQGPQFIFQYYREEENGRGNFPPRFSGLQFPNYSSELNVNALELDDSALYLCASSPGTGKQETQYFGPGTRLLVL.

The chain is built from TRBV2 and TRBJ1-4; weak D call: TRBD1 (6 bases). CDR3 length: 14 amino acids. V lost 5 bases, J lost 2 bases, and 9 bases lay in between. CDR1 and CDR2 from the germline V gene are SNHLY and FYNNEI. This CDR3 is CASSPQGTNEKLFF. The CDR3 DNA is TGTGCCAGCAGTCCCCAGGGGACTAATGAAAAACTGTTTTTT.

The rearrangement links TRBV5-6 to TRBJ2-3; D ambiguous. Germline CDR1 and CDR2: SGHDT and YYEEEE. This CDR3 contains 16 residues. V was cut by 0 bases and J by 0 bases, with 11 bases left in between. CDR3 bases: TGTGCCAGCAGCTTGGTGTCCTCGCGTAGCACAGATACGCAGTATTTT. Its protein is CASSLVSSRSTDTQYF.

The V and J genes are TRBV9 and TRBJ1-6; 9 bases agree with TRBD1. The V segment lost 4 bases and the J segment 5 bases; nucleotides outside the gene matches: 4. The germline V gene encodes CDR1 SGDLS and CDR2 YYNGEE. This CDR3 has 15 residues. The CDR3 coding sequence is TGTGCCAGCAGCTCCTGGGACAGGGATAATTCACCCCTCCACTTT. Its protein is CASSSWDRDNSPLHF.

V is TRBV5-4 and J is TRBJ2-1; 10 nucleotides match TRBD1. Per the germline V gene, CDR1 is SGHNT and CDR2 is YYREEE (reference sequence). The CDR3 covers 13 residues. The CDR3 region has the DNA TGTGGGTTCCGGGACAGGGGTTACAATGAGCAGTTCTTC. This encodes CGFRDRGYNEQFF.

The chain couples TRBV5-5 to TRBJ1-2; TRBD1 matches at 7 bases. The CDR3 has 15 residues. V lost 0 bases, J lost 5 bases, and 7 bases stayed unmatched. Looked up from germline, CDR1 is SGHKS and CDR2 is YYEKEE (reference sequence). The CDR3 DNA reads TGTGCCAGCAGCTTGGAACAGGGGCCTGCTTATGGCTACACCTTC. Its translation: CASSLEQGPAYGYTF.

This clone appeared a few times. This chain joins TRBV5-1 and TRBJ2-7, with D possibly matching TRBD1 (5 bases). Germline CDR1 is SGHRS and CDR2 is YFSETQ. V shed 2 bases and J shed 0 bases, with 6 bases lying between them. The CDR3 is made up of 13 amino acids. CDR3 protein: CASSLQDSYEQYF. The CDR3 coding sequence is TGCGCCAGCAGCTTACAGGACTCCTACGAGCAGTACTTC.

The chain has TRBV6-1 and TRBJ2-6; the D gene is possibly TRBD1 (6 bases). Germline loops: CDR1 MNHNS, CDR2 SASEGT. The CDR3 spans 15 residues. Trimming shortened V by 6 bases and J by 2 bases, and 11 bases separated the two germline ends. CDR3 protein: CASRTGLTGANVLTF. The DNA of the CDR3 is TGTGCCAGCAGGACAGGTTTGACTGGGGCCAACGTCCTGACTTTC.

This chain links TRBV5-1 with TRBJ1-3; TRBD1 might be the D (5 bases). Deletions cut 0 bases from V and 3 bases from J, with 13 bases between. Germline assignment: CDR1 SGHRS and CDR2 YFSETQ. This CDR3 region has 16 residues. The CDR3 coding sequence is TGCGCCAGCAGCTTGGAAGGGGATCTGGGTGGAAACACCATATATTTT. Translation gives CASSLEGDLGGNTIYF. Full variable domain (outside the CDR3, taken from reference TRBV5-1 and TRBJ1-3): KAGVTQTPRYLIKTRGQQVTLSCSPISGHRSVSWYQQTPGQGLQFLFEYFSETQRNKGNFPGRFSGRQFSNSRSEMNVSTLELGDSALYLCASSLEGDLGGNTIYFGEGSWLTVV.

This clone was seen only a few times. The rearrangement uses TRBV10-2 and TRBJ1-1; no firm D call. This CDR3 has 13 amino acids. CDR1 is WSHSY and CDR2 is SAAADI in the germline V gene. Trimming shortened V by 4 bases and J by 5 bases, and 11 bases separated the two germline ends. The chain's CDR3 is CASSARERTEAFF. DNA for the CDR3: TGCGCCAGCAGTGCAAGGGAGAGGACTGAAGCTTTCTTT.

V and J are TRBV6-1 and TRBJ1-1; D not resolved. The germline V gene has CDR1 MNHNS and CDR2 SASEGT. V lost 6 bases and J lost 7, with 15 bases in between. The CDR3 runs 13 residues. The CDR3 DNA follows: TGTGCCAGCAGGCTAGACATTAGTGGTGAAGCTTTCTTT. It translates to CASRLDISGEAFF.

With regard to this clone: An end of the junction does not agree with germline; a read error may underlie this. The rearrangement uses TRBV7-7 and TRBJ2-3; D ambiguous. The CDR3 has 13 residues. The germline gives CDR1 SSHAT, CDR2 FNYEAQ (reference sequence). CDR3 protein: CASSLIIGDTQYF. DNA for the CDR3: TGTGCTAGCAGCCTCATAATAGGAGATACGCAGTATTTT.

CDR3 DNA: TGTGCCACCAGCAGAGATCAGGTTTATCAGCCCCAGCATTTT. Protein: CATSRDQVYQPQHF. This sequence joins TRBV15 and TRBJ1-5; unclear D gene. Germline values: CDR1 LNHNV, CDR2 YYDKDF (reference sequence). V gave up 0 bases and J gave up 5 bases, with 8 bases separating them. The CDR3 runs 14 residues.

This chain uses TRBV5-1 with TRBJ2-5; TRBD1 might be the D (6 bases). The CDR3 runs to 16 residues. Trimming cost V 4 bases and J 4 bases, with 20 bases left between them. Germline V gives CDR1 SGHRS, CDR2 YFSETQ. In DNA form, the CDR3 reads TGCGCCAGCAGCCCCGGACAGAACACGGGACGAGAGACCCAGTACTTC. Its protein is CASSPGQNTGRETQYF.

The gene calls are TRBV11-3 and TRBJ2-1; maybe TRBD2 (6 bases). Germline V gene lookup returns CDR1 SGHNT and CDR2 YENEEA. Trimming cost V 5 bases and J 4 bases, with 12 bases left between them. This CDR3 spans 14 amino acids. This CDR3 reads CASSLRDSYNEQFF. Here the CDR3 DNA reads TGTGCCAGCAGCCTCCGGGACTCTTACAATGAGCAGTTCTTC.

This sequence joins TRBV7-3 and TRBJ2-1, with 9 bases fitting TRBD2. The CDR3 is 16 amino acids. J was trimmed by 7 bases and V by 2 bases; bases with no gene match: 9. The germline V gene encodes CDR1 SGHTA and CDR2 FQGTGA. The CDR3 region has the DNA TGTGCCAGCAGCTTAGTCGGCGGGGGGGCCTCAAATGAGCAGTTCTTC. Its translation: CASSLVGGGASNEQFF.

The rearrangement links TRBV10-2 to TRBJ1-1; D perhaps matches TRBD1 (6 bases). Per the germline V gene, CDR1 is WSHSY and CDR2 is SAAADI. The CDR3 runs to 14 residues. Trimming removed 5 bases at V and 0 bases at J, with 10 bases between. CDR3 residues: CASSPTGLNTEAFF. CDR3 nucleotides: TGCGCCAGCAGTCCGACAGGCTTGAACACTGAAGCTTTCTTT.

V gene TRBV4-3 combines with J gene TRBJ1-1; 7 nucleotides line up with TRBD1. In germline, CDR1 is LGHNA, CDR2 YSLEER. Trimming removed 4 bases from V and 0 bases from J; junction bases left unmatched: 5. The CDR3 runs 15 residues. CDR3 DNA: TGCGCCAGCAGCCGGGTCGGACAGGTGAACACTGAAGCTTTCTTT. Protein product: CASSRVGQVNTEAFF.

The CDR3 is CASSLVPGLQETQYF. DNA for the CDR3: TGTGCCAGCAGCTTAGTCCCGGGACTCCAAGAGACCCAGTACTTC. The chain uses TRBV7-3 and TRBJ2-5; D is perhaps TRBD2 (6 bases). V lost 2 bases and J lost 1, with 11 bases in between. CDR1 and CDR2 from the germline V gene are SGHTA and FQGTGA. This CDR3 region has 15 residues.

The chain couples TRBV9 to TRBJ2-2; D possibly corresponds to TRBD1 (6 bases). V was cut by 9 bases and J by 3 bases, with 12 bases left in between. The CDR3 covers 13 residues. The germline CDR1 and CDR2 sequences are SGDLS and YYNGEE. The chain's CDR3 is CATSRGYTGELFF. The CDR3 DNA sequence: TGTGCCACAAGCAGGGGCTACACCGGGGAGCTGTTTTTT.

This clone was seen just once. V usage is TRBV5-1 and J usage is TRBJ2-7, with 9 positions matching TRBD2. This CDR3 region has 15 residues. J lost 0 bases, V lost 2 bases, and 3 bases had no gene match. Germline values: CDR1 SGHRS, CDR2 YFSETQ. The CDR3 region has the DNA TGCGCCAGCAGCTTTTCTAGCGGGGTCTCCTACGAGCAGTACTTC. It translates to CASSFSSGVSYEQYF.

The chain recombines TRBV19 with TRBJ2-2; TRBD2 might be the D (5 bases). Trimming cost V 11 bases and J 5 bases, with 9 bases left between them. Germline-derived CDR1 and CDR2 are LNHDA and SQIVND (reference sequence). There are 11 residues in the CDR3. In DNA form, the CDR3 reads TGTGCCTCCCGGGGAACCGGGGAGCTGTTTTTT. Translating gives CASRGTGELFF. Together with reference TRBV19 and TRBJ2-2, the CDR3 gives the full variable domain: DGGITQSPKYLFRKEGQNVTLSCEQNLNHDAMYWYRQDPGQGLRLIYYSQIVNDFQKGDIAEGYSVSREKKESFPLTVTSAQKNPTAFYLCASRGTGELFFGEGSRLTVL.

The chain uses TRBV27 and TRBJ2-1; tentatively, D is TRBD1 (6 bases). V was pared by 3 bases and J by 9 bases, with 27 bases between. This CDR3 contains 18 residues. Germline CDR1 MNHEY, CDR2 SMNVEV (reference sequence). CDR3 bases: TGTGCCAGCAGTTTGGTGCCCCCGCTGAAAAGGGGGAGCGGTGAGCAGTTCTTC. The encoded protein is CASSLVPPLKRGSGEQFF.

Written as DNA, the CDR3 is TGTGCCAGCTCACCACCCCAGCCCCCCTATGGCTACACCTTC. Translated: CASSPPQPPYGYTF. This rearrangement joins TRBV18 to TRBJ1-2; D remains unclear. V was trimmed by 0 bases and J by 4 bases, leaving 9 bases between them. The CDR3 runs 14 residues. In germline, CDR1 is KGHSH, CDR2 LQKENI.

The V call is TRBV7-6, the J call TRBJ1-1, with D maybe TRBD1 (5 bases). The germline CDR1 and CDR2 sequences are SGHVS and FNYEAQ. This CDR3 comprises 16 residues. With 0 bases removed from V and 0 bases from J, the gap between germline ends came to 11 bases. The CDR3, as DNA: TGTGCCAGCAGCTTAGCTATTCAGACAGTGAACACTGAAGCTTTCTTT. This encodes CASSLAIQTVNTEAFF.

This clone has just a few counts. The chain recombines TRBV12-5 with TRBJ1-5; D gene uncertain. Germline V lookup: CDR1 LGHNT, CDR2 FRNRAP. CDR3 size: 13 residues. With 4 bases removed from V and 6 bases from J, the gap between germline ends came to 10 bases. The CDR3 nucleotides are TGTGCTAGTGGTTGGTCGAGCGGTCAGCCCCAGCATTTT. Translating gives CASGWSSGQPQHF.

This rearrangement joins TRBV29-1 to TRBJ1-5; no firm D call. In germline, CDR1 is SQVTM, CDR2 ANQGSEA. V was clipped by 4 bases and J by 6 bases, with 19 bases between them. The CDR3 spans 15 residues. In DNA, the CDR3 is TGCAGCGTTGCGGACGGACTCCTGGGCAGTCAGCCCCAGCATTTT. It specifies CSVADGLLGSQPQHF.

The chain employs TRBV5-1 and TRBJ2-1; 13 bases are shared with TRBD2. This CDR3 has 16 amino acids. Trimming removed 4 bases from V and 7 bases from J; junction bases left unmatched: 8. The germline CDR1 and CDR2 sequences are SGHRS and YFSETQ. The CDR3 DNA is TGCGCCAGCAGCCCCTCGACTAGCGGGGGGAGGAATGAGCAGTTCTTC. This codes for CASSPSTSGGRNEQFF.